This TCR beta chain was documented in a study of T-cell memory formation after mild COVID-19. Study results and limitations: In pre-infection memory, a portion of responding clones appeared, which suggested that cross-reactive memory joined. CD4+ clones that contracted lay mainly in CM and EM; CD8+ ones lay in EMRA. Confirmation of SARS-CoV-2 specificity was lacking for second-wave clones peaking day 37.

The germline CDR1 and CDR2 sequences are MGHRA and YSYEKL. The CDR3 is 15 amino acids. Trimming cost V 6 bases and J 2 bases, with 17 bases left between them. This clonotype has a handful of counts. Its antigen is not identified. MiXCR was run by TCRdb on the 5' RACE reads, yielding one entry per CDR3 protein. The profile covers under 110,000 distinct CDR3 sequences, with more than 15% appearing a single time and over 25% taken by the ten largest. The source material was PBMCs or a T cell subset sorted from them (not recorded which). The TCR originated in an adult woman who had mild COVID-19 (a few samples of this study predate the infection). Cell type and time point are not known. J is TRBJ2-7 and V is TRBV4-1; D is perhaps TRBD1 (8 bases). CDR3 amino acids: CASSQGGGQAYEQYF. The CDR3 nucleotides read TGCGCCAGCAGTCAGGGGGGGGGACAGGCCTACGAGCAGTACTTC.